This TCR beta chain is drawn from a study of T cell repertoires in cytomegalovirus infection. The V gene lost 2 bases and the J gene lost 4 bases, with 12 bases spanning the gap. CDR3 length: 15 residues. From germline, CDR1 is SGHAT and CDR2 FQDESV (reference sequence). MiXCR was run by TCRdb on the reads, yielding one entry per CDR3 protein. The sample has around 100,000 distinct CDR3 sequences; 23% are singletons. A word on this clonotype: The antigen is unknown.

Study-level findings and limits: Clonotype analysis showed dominance of the ex vivo response by HLA-C-restricted CMV-specific TCR beta clonotypes.

This chain links TRBV11-1 with TRBJ2-1; TRBD1 or TRBD2 may be the D gene (5 bases each). Sequences were obtained from CD8+ T cells from PBMCs. This clonotype was obtained from a human donor in good health (CMV status not recorded). Some clones in this sample may be carry-over from other donors' samples. The CDR3 here is CASSLLSGPYNEQFF. The DNA for the CDR3 is TGTGCCAGCAGCTTATTGTCGGGGCCTTACAATGAGCAGTTCTTC.